These 10 T cell receptor beta chains came from one sample sequenced in a study of CD8+ T cells in alopecia areata. Stated treatment: oral pan-JAK inhibitor, 5-10 mg twice daily. RNA, once extracted, was reverse transcribed into cDNA for use as the sequencing template. Produced via immunoSEQ multiplex PCR; TCRdb's table is partial and in-frame only. Of 110,000 or so clones listed, less than 70% are singletons. Sequencing was performed on CD4+ T cells sorted from blood, taken at week 24, from a patient treated with tofacitinib. All receptors come from a human donor with alopecia areata.

The chain has TRBV30 and TRBJ2-4, with 7 positions matching TRBD1. The CDR3 covers 13 residues. CDR1 is GTSNPN and CDR2 is SVGIG in the germline V gene (reference sequence). Trimming cost V 3 bases and J 4 bases; bases outside gene matches: 3. The CDR3 bases are TGTGCCTGGAGCTGGGACAGAAAAAACATTCAGTACTTC. Encoded protein: CAWSWDRKNIQYF. Filled out from reference TRBV30 and TRBJ2-4, the complete variable domain reads SQTIHQWPATLVQPVGSPLSLECTVEGTSNPNLYWYRQAAGRGLQLLFYSVGIGQISSEVPQNLSASRPQDRQFILSSKKLLLSDSGFYLCAWSWDRKNIQYFGAGTRLSVL.

This clone has only a few counts. This same CDR3 is encoded by further DNA sequences in the sample. The chain links TRBV29-1 to TRBJ1-1; unclear D gene. Trimming removed 1 base from V and 0 bases from J, with 6 bases in between. Germline V gives CDR1 SQVTM, CDR2 ANQGSEA. The length of the CDR3 is 13 residues. CDR3 region: CSVEGRMNTEAFF. The DNA of the CDR3 is TGCAGCGTTGAAGGCCGGATGAACACTGAAGCTTTCTTT.

V usage is TRBV7-3 and J usage is TRBJ1-5; D is ambiguous. V lost 5 bases, J lost 6 bases, and 8 bases lay in between. The germline CDR1 and CDR2 sequences are SGHTA and FQGTGA. There are 12 residues in the CDR3. DNA for the CDR3: TGTGCCAGCAGCCCCGTGGCTCAGCCCCAGCATTTT. This sequence encodes CASSPVAQPQHF.

This clone was seen more than once but under ten times. CDR3 residues: CASSLDTGNEKLFF. The CDR3, as DNA: TGCGCCAGCAGCCTTGACACCGGTAATGAAAAACTGTTTTTT. The chain combines TRBV5-1 with TRBJ1-4; D remains unclear. The CDR3 sequence is 14 residues long. V was clipped by 4 bases and J by 4 bases, with 11 bases between them. Looked up from germline, CDR1 is SGHRS and CDR2 is YFSETQ.

This chain joins TRBV29-1 and TRBJ2-1; 9 nucleotides agree with TRBD1. The germline V gene has CDR1 SQVTM and CDR2 ANQGSEA. This CDR3 has 15 amino acids. V shed 5 bases and J 7 bases; nucleotides not matched to a gene: 12. The CDR3 region has the DNA TGCAGCGTTCCCCGGACAGGGGATTTATGGAATGAGCAGTTCTTC. Translating gives CSVPRTGDLWNEQFF.

This clone was counted a single time. The chain has TRBV6-5 and TRBJ1-2; D is possibly TRBD1 (6 bases). V was shortened by 6 bases and J by 4 bases, with 18 bases between the two germline ends. Germline values: CDR1 MNHEY, CDR2 SVGAGI. The length of the CDR3 is 15 residues. The CDR3 DNA reads as TGTGCCAGCAGCAACATCCGGACAGTCGGCTATGGCTACACCTTC. This sequence encodes CASSNIRTVGYGYTF.

This clone showed up just a few times. The genes are TRBV29-1 and TRBJ2-3; D is ambiguous. With 4 bases removed from V and 7 bases from J, the gap between germline ends came to 12 bases. The CDR3 totals 12 residues. Germline values: CDR1 SQVTM, CDR2 ANQGSEA. The CDR3 coding sequence is TGCAGCGTTGCCCAGATTTCTAATACGCAGTATTTT. Residues: CSVAQISNTQYF.

The sample holds a few counts of this clone. This chain links TRBV10-3 with TRBJ2-3; D is unresolved. Germline values: CDR1 ENHRY, CDR2 SYGVKD. V dropped 10 bases and J dropped 5 bases, with 13 bases sitting between them. CDR3 size: 12 residues. The CDR3 is CATSGGEDTQYF. The DNA for the CDR3 is TGTGCCACCTCAGGTGGGGAAGATACGCAGTATTTT.

Notes on this clone: The identical CDR3 is also encoded by other nucleotide sequences in the sample. The rearrangement uses TRBV30 and TRBJ2-5; D gene uncertain. Germline V gene data show CDR1 as GTSNPN and CDR2 as SVGIG (reference sequence). The CDR3 contains 13 residues. Trimming cost V 0 bases and J 1 base, with 6 bases left between them. This chain's CDR3 is CAWSVGSQETQYF. The CDR3 DNA reads as TGTGCCTGGAGTGTTGGCAGCCAAGAGACCCAGTACTTC.

The V gene is TRBV2, the J gene TRBJ1-4; TRBD1 aligns across 9 bases. Germline lookup yields CDR1 SNHLY and CDR2 FYNNEI. V shed 6 bases and J 6 bases; nucleotides not matched to a gene: 5. The CDR3 runs 14 residues. CDR3 sequence reads: CASRGTGRDEKLFF. Written as DNA, the CDR3 is TGTGCCAGCAGAGGGACAGGGAGGGATGAAAAACTGTTTTTT.